Presented here are 2 T cell receptor beta chains from one specimen sequenced in a study of early T cells in non-severe SARS-CoV-2 infection. MiXCR, applied by TCRdb to the 5' RACE reads, yields one record per CDR3 protein. The sample yields about 77,000 distinct CDR3 sequences, roughly 9.4% seen once. The source material was whole blood. The receptors originated from an adult who was a healthcare worker with PCR-confirmed SARS-CoV-2 infection or an uninfected control (not recorded which).

This chain links TRBV7-9 with TRBJ2-2, with unresolved D. The germline V and J ends were trimmed by 3 bases and 8 bases, with 1 base remaining between them. Germline V gives CDR1 SEHNR, CDR2 FQNEAQ (reference sequence). The CDR3 is 10 residues long. The CDR3 region has the DNA TGTGCCAGCAGCTTGGGGGAGCTGTTTTTT. Translated: CASSLGELFF.

The chain has TRBV7-3 and TRBJ2-3; D call uncertain. The V end lost 0 bases, the J end lost 5 bases, and 12 bases lay between the germline ends. CDR1 and CDR2 from the germline V gene are SGHTA and FQGTGA. The CDR3 extends over 15 amino acids. CDR3: CASSLTGSGQDTQYF. The CDR3 coding sequence is TGTGCCAGCAGCTTAACGGGGTCGGGTCAAGATACGCAGTATTTT. Supplemented by reference TRBV7-3 and TRBJ2-3, the full variable domain reads GAGVSQTPSNKVTEKGKYVELRCDPISGHTALYWYRQSLGQGPEFLIYFQGTGAADDSGLPNDRFFAVRPEGSVSTLKIQRTERGDSAVYLCASSLTGSGQDTQYFGPGTRLTVL.